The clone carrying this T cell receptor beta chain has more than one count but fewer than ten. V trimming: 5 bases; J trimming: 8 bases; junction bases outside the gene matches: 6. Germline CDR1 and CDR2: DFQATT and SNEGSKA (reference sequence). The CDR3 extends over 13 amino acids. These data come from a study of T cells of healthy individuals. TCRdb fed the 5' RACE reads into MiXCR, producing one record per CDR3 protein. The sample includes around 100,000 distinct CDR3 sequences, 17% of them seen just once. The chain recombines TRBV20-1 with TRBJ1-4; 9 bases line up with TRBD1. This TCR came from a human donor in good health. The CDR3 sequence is CSAWGQGREKLFF. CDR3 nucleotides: TGCAGTGCTTGGGGACAGGGTAGGGAAAAACTGTTTTTT.